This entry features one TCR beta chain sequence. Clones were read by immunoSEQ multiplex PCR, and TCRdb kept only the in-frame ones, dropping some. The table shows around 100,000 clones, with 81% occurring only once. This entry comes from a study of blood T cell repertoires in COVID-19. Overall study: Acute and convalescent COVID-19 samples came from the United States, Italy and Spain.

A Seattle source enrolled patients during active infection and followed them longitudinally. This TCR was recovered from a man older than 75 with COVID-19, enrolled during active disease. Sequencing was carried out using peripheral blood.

CDR3 nucleotides: TGTGCCAGCGAACGGGACAACAGGGCCAATAGAGGGTACTTC. Encoded protein: CASERDNRANRGYF. The chain uses TRBV2 and TRBJ2-7, with a tentative D call TRBD1 (6 bases). Trimming cost V 8 bases and J 12 bases, with 26 bases left between them. Germline lookup yields CDR1 SNHLY and CDR2 FYNNEI. The CDR3 has 14 residues.